The entry below gives a single T cell receptor beta chain sequence along with its context. Antigen unknown. The sample originates from a study of cytomegalovirus exposure and HLA in healthy donors. CDR3 length: 16 amino acids. The V gene end was trimmed by 3 bases and the J gene end by 5 bases; junction bases not matched to a gene: 7. Germline V CDR1 and CDR2: MGHDK, SYGVNS. Study-wide findings and caveats: According to an earlier analysis, most TCR beta V segments yielded productive rearrangements about 87% or about 30% of the time. The study listed 150 to 200 cytomegalovirus-associated TCR beta chains. CMV serostatus was the only immune exposure information that was available.

With 60 Vbeta and 13 Jbeta primers, the PCR was carried out. Clones were sequenced by immunoSEQ multiplex PCR, and TCRdb holds only the in-frame ones, with some missing. The sample comprises approximately 190,000 clones, about 83% of which are singletons, and less than 2% rests with the top ten. This receptor was identified in a man aged 40-50 years in good health and CMV-seropositive. The sample comprised PBMCs. This rearrangement joins TRBV25-1 to TRBJ2-6, with 7 bases matching TRBD1. The CDR3 protein is CASSELQGRRANVLTF. CDR3 coding DNA: TGTGCCAGCAGTGAGTTACAGGGGAGAAGGGCCAACGTCCTGACTTTC.